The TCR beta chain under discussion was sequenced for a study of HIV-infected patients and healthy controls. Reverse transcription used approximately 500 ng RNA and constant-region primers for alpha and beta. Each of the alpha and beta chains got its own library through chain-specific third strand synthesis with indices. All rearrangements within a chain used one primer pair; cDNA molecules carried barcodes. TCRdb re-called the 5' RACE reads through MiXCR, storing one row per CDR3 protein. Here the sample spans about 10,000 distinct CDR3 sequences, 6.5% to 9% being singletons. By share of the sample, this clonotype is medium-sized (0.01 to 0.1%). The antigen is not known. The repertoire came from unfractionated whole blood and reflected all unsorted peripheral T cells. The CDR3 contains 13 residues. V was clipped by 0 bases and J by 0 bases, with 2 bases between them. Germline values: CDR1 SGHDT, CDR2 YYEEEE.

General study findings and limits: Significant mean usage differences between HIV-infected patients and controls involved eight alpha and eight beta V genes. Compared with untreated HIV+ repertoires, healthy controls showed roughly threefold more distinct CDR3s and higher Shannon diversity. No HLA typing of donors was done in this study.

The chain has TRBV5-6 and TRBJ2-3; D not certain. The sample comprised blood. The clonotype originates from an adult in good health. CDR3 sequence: CASSLASTDTQYF. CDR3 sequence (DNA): TGTGCCAGCAGCTTGGCTAGCACAGATACGCAGTATTTT. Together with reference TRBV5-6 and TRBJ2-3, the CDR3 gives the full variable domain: DAGVTQSPTHLIKTRGQQVTLRCSPKSGHDTVSWYQQALGQGPQFIFQYYEEEERQRGNFPDRFSGHQFPNYSSELNVNALLLGDSALYLCASSLASTDTQYFGPGTRLTVL.